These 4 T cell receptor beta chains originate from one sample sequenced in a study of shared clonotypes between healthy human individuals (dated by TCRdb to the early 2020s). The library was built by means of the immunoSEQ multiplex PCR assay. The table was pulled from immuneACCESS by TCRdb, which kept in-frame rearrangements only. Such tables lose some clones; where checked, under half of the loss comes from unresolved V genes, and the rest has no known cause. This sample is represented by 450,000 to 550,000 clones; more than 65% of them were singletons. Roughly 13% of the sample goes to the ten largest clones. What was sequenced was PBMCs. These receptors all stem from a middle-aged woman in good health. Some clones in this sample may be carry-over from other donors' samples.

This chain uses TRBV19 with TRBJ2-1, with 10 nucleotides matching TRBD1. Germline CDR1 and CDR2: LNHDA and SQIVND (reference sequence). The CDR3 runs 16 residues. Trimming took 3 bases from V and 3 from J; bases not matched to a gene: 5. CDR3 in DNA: TGTGCCAGTAGTATGGCAAGGACAGGGGGCTACAATGAGCAGTTCTTC. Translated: CASSMARTGGYNEQFF.

The CDR3 nucleotides read TGTGCCAGCAGCGTAGTGGCAGACCCCACAGATACGCAGTATTTT. Protein sequence: CASSVVADPTDTQYF. The V call is TRBV9, the J call TRBJ2-3; no firm D call. Germline V CDR1 and CDR2: SGDLS, YYNGEE. CDR3 size: 15 residues. The ends were cut back, 0 bases at V and 2 bases at J, with 10 bases in the middle.

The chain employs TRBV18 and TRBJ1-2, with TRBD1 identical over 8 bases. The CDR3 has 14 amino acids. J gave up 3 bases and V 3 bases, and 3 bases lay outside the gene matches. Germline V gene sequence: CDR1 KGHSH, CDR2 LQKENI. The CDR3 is CASSPQGADYGYTF. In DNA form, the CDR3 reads TGTGCCAGCTCACCCCAGGGGGCTGACTATGGCTACACCTTC.

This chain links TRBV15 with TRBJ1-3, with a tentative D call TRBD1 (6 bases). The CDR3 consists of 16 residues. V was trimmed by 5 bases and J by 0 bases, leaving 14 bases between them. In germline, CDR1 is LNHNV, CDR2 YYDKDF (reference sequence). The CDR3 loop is CATSGTGQTSGNTIYF. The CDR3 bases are TGTGCCACCAGCGGGACGGGACAAACCTCTGGAAACACCATATATTTT.